The clone carrying this TCR beta chain came up once. Its matching antigen is unknown. The data derive from a study of Ad26.COV2.S vaccination and SARS-CoV-2 variants. In the study overall: Within the COV1001 Ad26.COV2.S trial arm, the donor was enrolled. The study gave Ad26.COV2.S intramuscularly, once or twice 56 days apart. Study observations and caveats: Recipients of either vaccine or placebo displayed similar breadth of non-spike TCRs.

Treatment described: around 19 received Ad26.COV2.S at low or high dose, single or two shots; roughly five received placebo; per-sample allocation not given. Sampling was done on day 63 after the first vaccine or placebo injection. Repertoires were generated with immunoSEQ multiplex PCR, while TCRdb's copy carries only in-frame clones and drops some. The data contain 350,000 to 400,000 clones, about nine tenths of them seen just once; the ten biggest clones take up 1.9%. Germline CDR1 MNHEY, CDR2 SVGEGT. V gave up 5 bases and J gave up 8 bases, with 15 bases separating them. The CDR3 sequence is 14 residues long.

This clonotype was sampled from a person between 18 and 60 years old who received the Ad26.COV2.S COVID-19 vaccine or a placebo. The chain employs TRBV6-2 or TRBV6-3 and TRBJ2-2, with D maybe TRBD2 (5 bases). The sequencing here drew on peripheral blood, taken in a trial of Ad26.COV2.S vaccine versus placebo. The CDR3 region is CASSRTGSRGELFF. The CDR3 DNA sequence: TGTGCCAGCAGTAGGACTGGCTCGCGGGGGGAGCTGTTTTTT.